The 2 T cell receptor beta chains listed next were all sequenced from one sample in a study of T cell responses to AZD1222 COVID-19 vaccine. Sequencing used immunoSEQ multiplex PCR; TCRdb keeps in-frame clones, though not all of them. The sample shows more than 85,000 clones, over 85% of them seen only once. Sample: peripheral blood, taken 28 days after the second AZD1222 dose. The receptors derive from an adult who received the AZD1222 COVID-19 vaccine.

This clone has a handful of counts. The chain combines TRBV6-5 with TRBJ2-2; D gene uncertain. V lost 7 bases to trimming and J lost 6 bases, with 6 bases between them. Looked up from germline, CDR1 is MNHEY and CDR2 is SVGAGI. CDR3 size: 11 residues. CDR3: CASKGPGELFF. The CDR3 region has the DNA TGTGCCAGCAAAGGTCCCGGGGAGCTGTTTTTT.

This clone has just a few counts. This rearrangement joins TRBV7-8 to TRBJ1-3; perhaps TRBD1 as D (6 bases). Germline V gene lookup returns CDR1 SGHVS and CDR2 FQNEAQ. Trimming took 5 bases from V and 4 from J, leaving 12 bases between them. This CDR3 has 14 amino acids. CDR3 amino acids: CASSIQGPGNTIYF. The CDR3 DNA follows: TGTGCCAGCAGCATACAGGGACCCGGAAACACCATATATTTT.